The next 20 T cell receptor beta chains were all read from a single sample in a study of regulatory T cells in long-lasting Graves disease. The time point: newly diagnosed GD, antithyroid drugs for less than 3 months. Researchers made the TCR library from RNA that was extracted from PBMCs. CDR3-region Arm-PCR and iRepertoire HTBI primers produced the TCR beta libraries. TCRdb used MiXCR to reprocess the multiplex PCR reads, holding one entry per CDR3 protein. This table holds roughly 260,000 distinct CDR3 sequences, 18% found once. The sample was also linked to a second study, of T cells in Graves' hyperthyroidism and ophthalmopathy.

The sample here was peripheral blood mononuclear cells (PBMCs), taken at new diagnosis, from a patient treated with antithyroid drugs. All receptors come from a woman under 40 with Graves disease.

This rearrangement joins TRBV19 to TRBJ1-4; D may be TRBD1 (5 bases). Between the trimmed V and J ends, which lost 7 bases and 6 bases, there was a span of 15 bases. Per the germline V gene, CDR1 is LNHDA and CDR2 is SQIVND (reference sequence). The length of the CDR3 is 14 residues. CDR3 sequence: CASNSGAGDEKLFF. The CDR3 coding sequence is TGTGCCAGTAATTCTGGGGCCGGGGATGAAAAACTGTTTTTT.

In its sample, this clonotype was seen many times. The gene calls are TRBV27 and TRBJ1-5; a possible D gene is TRBD1 (6 bases). Per the germline V gene, CDR1 is MNHEY and CDR2 is SMNVEV (reference sequence). Between the trimmed V and J ends, which lost 2 bases and 7 bases, there was a span of 12 bases. The CDR3 covers 14 residues. CDR3: CASSLNRAGQPQHF. In nucleotides, the CDR3 is TGTGCCAGCAGTTTAAACAGGGCGGGCCAGCCCCAGCATTTT.

A word on this clonotype: This may stem from a read error, because a much larger clone lies one nucleotide away. The chain recombines TRBV6-5 with TRBJ1-2; 12 bases are a match to TRBD1. The length of the CDR3 is 16 residues. Trimming cost V 2 bases and J 7 bases; bases outside gene matches: 8. Germline CDR1 and CDR2: MNHEY and SVGAGI. As DNA, the CDR3 is TGTGCCAGCAGTTACATTCCGGGACAGGGGGCGCTTGGCTACACCTTC. Its translation: CASSYIPGQGALGYTF.

This clonotype was seen ten or more times. The chain couples TRBV7-6 to TRBJ1-3; D is undetermined. CDR1 and CDR2 from the germline V gene are SGHVS and FNYEAQ. V was pared by 5 bases and J by 4 bases, with 15 bases between. This CDR3 comprises 15 residues. In nucleotides, the CDR3 is TGTGCCAGCAGCAGCCGTGGGCAACAAGGAAACACCATATATTTT. Translation: CASSSRGQQGNTIYF. Looking up the rest from reference TRBV7-6 and TRBJ1-3 gives the full variable domain: GAGVSQSPRYKVTKRGQDVALRCDPISGHVSLYWYRQALGQGPEFLTYFNYEAQQDKSGLPNDRFSAERPEGSISTLTIQRTEQRDSAMYRCASSSRGQQGNTIYFGEGSWLTVV.

With respect to this clonotype: A far larger clone is off by one base, so a read error is likely. V is TRBV7-3 and J is TRBJ2-7; maybe TRBD1 (6 bases). The V gene's germline CDR1 is SGHTA and CDR2 FQGTGA. The CDR3 spans 15 residues. The V gene lost 3 bases and the J gene lost 4 bases, with 16 bases spanning the gap. For the CDR3, the DNA is TGTGCCAGCAGCTTGGATCCAGGGGACGCGTACGAGCAGTACTTC. Translating gives CASSLDPGDAYEQYF.

This clonotype was detected many times. The CDR3 loop reads CASAVGTGVGQPQHF. The CDR3, as DNA: TGTGCCAGCGCGGTTGGGACAGGGGTGGGTCAGCCCCAGCATTTT. V gene TRBV2 combines with J gene TRBJ1-5, with TRBD1 matching 10 bases. In germline, CDR1 is SNHLY, CDR2 FYNNEI. J lost 6 bases, V lost 8 bases, and 10 bases had no gene match. The CDR3 has 15 amino acids.

The chain couples TRBV19 to TRBJ2-1, with D perhaps matching TRBD2 (5 bases). The CDR3 sequence is 17 residues long. The germline V gene encodes CDR1 LNHDA and CDR2 SQIVND (reference sequence). Trimming stripped 0 bases from V and 2 bases from J, with 14 bases between. The CDR3 is CASSIDGPGGAYNEQFF. CDR3 DNA sequence: TGTGCCAGTAGTATAGATGGTCCCGGAGGAGCCTACAATGAGCAGTTCTTC.

This clonotype was seen repeatedly, ten times or more. The rearrangement uses TRBV5-1 and TRBJ2-1; 8 positions match TRBD2. V lost 4 bases to trimming and J lost 4 bases; unmatched junction nucleotides: 7. The CDR3 covers 15 residues. Germline values: CDR1 SGHRS, CDR2 YFSETQ. The CDR3 spells CASSHGGAAYNEQFF. CDR3 DNA: TGCGCCAGCAGCCACGGGGGGGCGGCTTACAATGAGCAGTTCTTC.

This clonotype has just a few counts. The chain employs TRBV10-3 and TRBJ1-5, with D perhaps matching TRBD1 (5 bases). Deletions cut 6 bases from V and 6 bases from J, with 12 bases between. The CDR3 runs to 13 residues. Germline CDR1 ENHRY, CDR2 SYGVKD. In DNA, the CDR3 is TGTGCCATCAGAGGGACTCTGGCTCAGCCCCAGCATTTT. Its translation: CAIRGTLAQPQHF.

In its sample, this clonotype was seen a few times. This may be a read error: a much more frequent sequence differs by one nucleotide. V and J are TRBV5-1 and TRBJ1-1, with a possible D match to TRBD1 (6 bases). The CDR3 has 16 amino acids. Germline V gene data show CDR1 as SGHRS and CDR2 as YFSETQ. Trimming took off 4 bases at V and 5 bases at J, with 21 bases between the two ends. This CDR3 reads CASSPRDKGRGTEAFF. CDR3 DNA sequence: TGCGCCAGCAGCCCCCGGGACAAGGGGCGCGGTACTGAAGCTTTCTTT.

This clonotype was counted between two and nine times. J is TRBJ2-3 and V is TRBV10-3; D is undetermined. This CDR3 comprises 13 residues. The germline gives CDR1 ENHRY, CDR2 SYGVKD. The V and J ends lost 3 bases and 0 bases respectively, with 4 bases between them. Here the CDR3 reads CAISDGSTDTQYF. In DNA, the CDR3 is TGTGCCATCAGTGACGGAAGCACAGATACGCAGTATTTT.

V and J are TRBV5-1 and TRBJ2-2; no firm D call. The CDR3 spans 14 residues. CDR1 SGHRS and CDR2 YFSETQ come from the germline V gene. V was pared by 3 bases and J by 5 bases, with 11 bases between. CDR3 sequence (DNA): TGCGCCAGCAGCTCGCCCACGGATACCGGGGAGCTGTTTTTT. The encoded protein is CASSSPTDTGELFF. The full variable domain, completed using reference TRBV5-1 and TRBJ2-2, is KAGVTQTPRYLIKTRGQQVTLSCSPISGHRSVSWYQQTPGQGLQFLFEYFSETQRNKGNFPGRFSGRQFSNSRSEMNVSTLELGDSALYLCASSSPTDTGELFFGEGSRLTVL.

This clonotype was counted ten times or more. The chain employs TRBV5-8 and TRBJ1-5; D is undetermined. Germline CDR1 SGHTS, CDR2 YDEGEE. V gave up 4 bases and J gave up 6 bases, with 8 bases separating them. The CDR3 runs to 12 residues. The CDR3 reads CASSELSQPQHF. Here the CDR3 DNA reads TGTGCCAGCAGCGAGCTAAGTCAGCCCCAGCATTTT.

Many counts were recorded for this clonotype. The rearrangement links TRBV27 to TRBJ2-3; D gene unclear. The CDR3 covers 12 residues. The V and J ends lost 6 bases and 3 bases respectively, with 7 bases between them. Per germline, CDR1 MNHEY and CDR2 SMNVEV (reference sequence). CDR3 nucleotides: TGTGCCAGCAGCGATCAGACAGATACGCAGTATTTT. Amino acid sequence: CASSDQTDTQYF.

In its sample, this clonotype was seen many times. This chain connects TRBV7-9 to TRBJ2-2; D remains ambiguous. The germline gives CDR1 SEHNR, CDR2 FQNEAQ (reference sequence). This CDR3 contains 15 residues. Between the trimmed V and J ends, which lost 1 base and 3 bases, there was a span of 9 bases. In DNA, the CDR3 is TGTGCCAGCAGCTTAGGGTCGCAGTACACCGGGGAGCTGTTTTTT. This codes for CASSLGSQYTGELFF.

This sequence joins TRBV6-2 or TRBV6-3 and TRBJ2-3; perhaps D is TRBD1 or TRBD2 (5 bases each). The CDR3 covers 14 residues. V lost 5 bases, J lost 2 bases, and 11 bases lay in between. CDR1 MNHEY and CDR2 SVGEGT come from the germline V gene. The DNA of the CDR3 is TGTGCCAGCAGTGAAGGGACGTACACAGATACGCAGTATTTT. Protein: CASSEGTYTDTQYF.

This clonotype was observed at least ten times. This rearrangement joins TRBV6-1 to TRBJ2-7, with TRBD2 as a possible D gene (5 bases). CDR1 is MNHNS, CDR2 SASEGT, per germline. V was trimmed by 5 bases and J by 3 bases, leaving 14 bases between them. This CDR3 has 14 amino acids. The CDR3 protein is CASSLSDGDYEQYF. Written as DNA, the CDR3 is TGTGCCAGCAGTCTTTCCGACGGGGACTACGAGCAGTACTTC.

This clonotype was recorded a few times. This may come from a read error, since a much larger clone is one base off. The chain couples TRBV3-1 to TRBJ2-1; no definite D call. V was pared by 0 bases and J by 4 bases, with 10 bases between. The CDR3 covers 15 residues. The germline gives CDR1 LGHDT, CDR2 YNNKEL (reference sequence). The chain's CDR3 is CASSQDPPPYNEQFF. CDR3 nucleotide sequence: TGTGCCAGCAGCCAAGATCCCCCCCCTTACAATGAGCAGTTCTTC.

This clonotype came up many times. The chain is built from TRBV24-1 and TRBJ2-1; the D is unclear. This CDR3 is 11 amino acids long. Trimming shortened V by 4 bases and J by 8 bases, and 5 bases separated the two germline ends. Germline V lookup: CDR1 KGHDR, CDR2 SFDVKD. This CDR3 reads CATSDLDEQFF. The CDR3 region has the DNA TGTGCCACCAGTGACCTTGATGAGCAGTTCTTC.

This clonotype was detected many times. The chain carries TRBV6-1 and TRBJ1-1; TRBD1 matches 9 bases. Germline V lookup: CDR1 MNHNS, CDR2 SASEGT. CDR3 length equals 15 residues. After removal of 0 bases from V and 4 bases from J, the junction contained 3 bases not matched to a gene. The CDR3 loop reads CASSEAGQGFTEAFF. CDR3 sequence (DNA): TGTGCCAGCAGTGAAGCTGGACAGGGGTTCACTGAAGCTTTCTTT.